This passage covers 16 T cell receptor beta chains from one sample sequenced in a study of a mutant IDH1 vaccine in newly diagnosed glioma. Their cognate antigens are unknown. Time point denoted: week 47, end of study. The investigators gave 300 ug of mutant IDH1 20-mer peptide in each vaccine dose, together with topical imiquimod. TCRdb's table, derived via immunoSEQ multiplex PCR, lists solely in-frame clones and lacks some. The sample records tens of thousands of clones, around 75% being singletons. Sequenced material: PBMCs, taken from a glioma patient whose treatment included an IDH1 peptide vaccine. All receptors come from a man between 40 and 49 years old with glioma.

The sample holds a few counts of this clone. The V and J genes are TRBV19 and TRBJ1-4; D is unclear. Trimming removed 4 bases from V and 5 bases from J, with 8 bases in between. The CDR3 contains 13 residues. Germline V gene lookup returns CDR1 LNHDA and CDR2 SQIVND (reference sequence). The CDR3 coding sequence is TGTGCCAGTAGTAATACAGAGAATGAAAAACTGTTTTTT. Its translation is CASSNTENEKLFF.

This clone is deemed medium-sized. This sequence joins TRBV7-2 and TRBJ1-1; the D gene is possibly TRBD1 (6 bases). V lost 4 bases to trimming and J lost 3 bases, with 12 bases between them. Germline CDR1 is SGHTA and CDR2 is FQGNSA. The CDR3 totals 14 residues. The CDR3 loop is CASSSITGYTEAFF. The CDR3 region has the DNA TGTGCCAGCAGCTCGATCACAGGGTACACTGAAGCTTTCTTT.

This clone was seen more than once but under ten times. This rearrangement joins TRBV19 to TRBJ1-2; no definite D call. Trimming shortened V by 3 bases and J by 8 bases, and 10 bases separated the two germline ends. The CDR3 covers 12 residues. Germline lookup yields CDR1 LNHDA and CDR2 SQIVND (reference sequence). In nucleotides, the CDR3 is TGTGCCAGTAGTATGGGAGGGAGCGGCTACACCTTC. As protein: CASSMGGSGYTF.

There are a few counts of this clone. The chain carries TRBV20-1 and TRBJ2-1, with D tentatively TRBD1 (6 bases). In germline, CDR1 is DFQATT, CDR2 SNEGSKA (reference sequence). This CDR3 is 11 amino acids long. V lost 6 bases and J lost 8, with 11 bases in between. CDR3 coding DNA: TGCAGTGCCAACAGGGAATATGAGCAGTTCTTC. Its translation: CSANREYEQFF.

The rearrangement uses TRBV4-2 and TRBJ2-1, with 8 bases lining up with TRBD2. With V trimmed by 4 bases and J by 0 bases, 14 bases remained unmatched. Germline assignment: CDR1 LGHNA and CDR2 YNFKEQ. This CDR3 is 19 amino acids long. In DNA, the CDR3 is TGTGCCAGCAGCCCCGGACTAGCCGCCCGTCCGAGCTCCTACAATGAGCAGTTCTTC. This encodes CASSPGLAARPSSYNEQFF.

The rearrangement uses TRBV7-9 and TRBJ2-1, with 7 bases lining up with TRBD1. CDR3 size: 14 residues. Germline CDR1 SEHNR, CDR2 FQNEAQ (reference sequence). The trim removed 5 bases at V and 10 bases at J, leaving 11 bases unmatched. The CDR3 sequence: CASSLPQTGVEQFF. The CDR3 coding sequence is TGTGCCAGCAGCCTACCCCAAACAGGGGTCGAGCAGTTCTTC.

In the case of this clone: The junction departs from the called germline gene at one end, perhaps through a read error. This chain joins TRBV18 and TRBJ2-7; weak D call: TRBD2 (5 bases). The length of the CDR3 is 12 residues. CDR1 and CDR2 from the germline V gene are KGHSH and LQKENI. The chain's CDR3 is CASSSPGNEQYF. CDR3 sequence (DNA): TGTGCCAGCTCATCACCGGGAAACGAGCAGTACTTC. The full variable domain, with the rest looked up from reference TRBV18 and TRBJ2-7, is NAGVMQNPRHLVRRRGQEARLRCSPMKGHSHVYWYRQLPEEGLKFMVYLQKENIIDESGMPKERFSAEFPKEGPSILRIQQVVRGDSAAYFCASSSPGNEQYFGPGTRLTVT.

The chain uses TRBV7-2 and TRBJ1-2, with 8 bases identical to TRBD1. Losses at the gene ends were 2 bases for V and 4 bases for J; bases not matched to a gene: 9. Germline assignment: CDR1 SGHTA and CDR2 FQGNSA. The CDR3 has 16 residues. CDR3 DNA sequence: TGTGCCAGCAGCTTAAGCGGAGGACAGGGAGGCTATGGCTACACCTTC. Protein product: CASSLSGGQGGYGYTF.

In this sample, this clone turned up a few times. The genes are TRBV19 and TRBJ2-2; tentatively, D is TRBD1 or TRBD2 (6 bases each). The CDR3 contains 14 residues. Germline V gene sequence: CDR1 LNHDA, CDR2 SQIVND (reference sequence). The germline V and J ends were trimmed by 4 bases and 7 bases, with 13 bases remaining between them. The CDR3 nucleotides read TGTGCCAGTAGTACAGGAGGGGGAAGCGGGGAGCTGTTTTTT. Amino acid sequence: CASSTGGGSGELFF.

This clone was seen more than once but under ten times. CDR3 protein: CSARPGQAEYF. The CDR3 bases are TGCAGTGCTAGGCCCGGACAGGCAGAGTACTTC. This chain uses TRBV20-1 with TRBJ2-4, with 7 positions matching TRBD1. CDR3 length: 11 residues. Germline V CDR1 and CDR2: DFQATT, SNEGSKA (reference sequence). Trimming cost V 3 bases and J 14 bases; bases outside gene matches: 7.

The chain has TRBV7-8 and TRBJ1-1; unclear D gene. Germline V lookup: CDR1 SGHVS, CDR2 FQNEAQ. The V and J ends lost 0 bases and 7 bases respectively, with 12 bases between them. This CDR3 has 14 amino acids. The CDR3 nucleotides are TGTGCCAGCAGCTTAGCGACCCGGACGGGTGAAGCTTTCTTT. Protein: CASSLATRTGEAFF.

J is TRBJ2-1 and V is TRBV19, with 13 nucleotides matching TRBD2. This CDR3 has 19 residues. V dropped 3 bases and J dropped 4; count of bases not matched to a gene: 12. CDR1 LNHDA and CDR2 SQIVND come from the germline V gene (reference sequence). As DNA, the CDR3 is TGTGCCAGTAGTATCCCTATTACAGGGACTAGCGGGATTTACAATGAGCAGTTCTTC. Amino acids: CASSIPITGTSGIYNEQFF.

This clone was counted only a few times. In nucleotides, the CDR3 is TGTGCCAGTAGTACCGGCCCGACCAGCACAGATACGCAGTATTTT. The encoded protein is CASSTGPTSTDTQYF. The V gene is TRBV19, the J gene TRBJ2-3; D gene ambiguous. Between the trimmed V and J ends, which lost 4 bases and 0 bases, there was a span of 11 bases. The germline V gene encodes CDR1 LNHDA and CDR2 SQIVND (reference sequence). This CDR3 has 15 amino acids. The full variable domain, completed using reference TRBV19 and TRBJ2-3, is DGGITQSPKYLFRKEGQNVTLSCEQNLNHDAMYWYRQDPGQGLRLIYYSQIVNDFQKGDIAEGYSVSREKKESFPLTVTSAQKNPTAFYLCASSTGPTSTDTQYFGPGTRLTVL.

J is TRBJ1-1 and V is TRBV10-3, with D perhaps TRBD1 (6 bases). The germline V gene encodes CDR1 ENHRY and CDR2 SYGVKD. Trimming stripped 6 bases from V and 3 bases from J, with 14 bases between. The CDR3 runs 14 residues. The CDR3 here is CAIRATGGDTEAFF. The CDR3 nucleotides are TGTGCCATCAGAGCGACAGGAGGGGACACTGAAGCTTTCTTT.

The chain is built from TRBV5-1 and TRBJ1-1; a possible D gene is TRBD1 (5 bases). There are 16 residues in the CDR3. V was trimmed by 4 bases and J by 1 base, leaving 17 bases between them. CDR1 is SGHRS, CDR2 YFSETQ, per germline. The CDR3 region is CASSPNGQGENTEAFF. Here the CDR3 DNA reads TGCGCCAGCAGCCCAAATGGTCAGGGAGAGAACACTGAAGCTTTCTTT.

V usage is TRBV7-2 and J usage is TRBJ2-1; D is perhaps TRBD2 (6 bases). V was cut by 2 bases and J by 10 bases, with 18 bases left in between. This CDR3 contains 15 residues. The germline V gene has CDR1 SGHTA and CDR2 FQGNSA. Here the CDR3 DNA reads TGTGCCAGCAGCTTATTGGGGGGACCCGCAAAGGAGCAGTTCTTC. This gives the protein CASSLLGGPAKEQFF.